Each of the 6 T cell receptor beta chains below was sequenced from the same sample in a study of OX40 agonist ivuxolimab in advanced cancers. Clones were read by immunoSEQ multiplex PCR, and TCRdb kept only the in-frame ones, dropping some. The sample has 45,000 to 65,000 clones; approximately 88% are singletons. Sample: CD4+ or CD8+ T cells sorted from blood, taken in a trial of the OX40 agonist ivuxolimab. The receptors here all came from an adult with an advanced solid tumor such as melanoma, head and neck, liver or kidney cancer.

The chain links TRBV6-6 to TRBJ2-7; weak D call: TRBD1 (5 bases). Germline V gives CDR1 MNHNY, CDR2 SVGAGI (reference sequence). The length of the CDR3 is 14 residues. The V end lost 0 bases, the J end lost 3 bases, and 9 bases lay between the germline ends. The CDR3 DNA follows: TGTGCCAGCAGTTACTCGGGGCAGTACTACGAGCAGTACGTC. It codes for CASSYSGQYYEQYV.

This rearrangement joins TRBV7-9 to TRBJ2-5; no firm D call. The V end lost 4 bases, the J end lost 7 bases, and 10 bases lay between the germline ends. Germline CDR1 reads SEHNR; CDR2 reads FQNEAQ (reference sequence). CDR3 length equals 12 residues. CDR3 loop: CASSSSRGTQYF. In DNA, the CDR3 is TGTGCCAGCAGCTCCTCGCGTGGGACCCAGTACTTC. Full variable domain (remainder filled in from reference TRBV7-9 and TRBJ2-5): DTGVSQNPRHKITKRGQNVTFRCDPISEHNRLYWYRQTLGQGPEFLTYFQNEAQLEKSRLLSDRFSAERPKGSFSTLEIQRTEQGDSAMYLCASSSSRGTQYFGPGTRLLVL.

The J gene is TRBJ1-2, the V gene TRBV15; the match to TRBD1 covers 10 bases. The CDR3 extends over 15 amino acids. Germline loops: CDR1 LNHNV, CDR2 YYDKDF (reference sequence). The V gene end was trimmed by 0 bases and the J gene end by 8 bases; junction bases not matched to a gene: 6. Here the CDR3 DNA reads TGTGCCACCAGCAGAGAGGACAGGGGGTTGAGCGGCTACACCTTC. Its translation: CATSREDRGLSGYTF.

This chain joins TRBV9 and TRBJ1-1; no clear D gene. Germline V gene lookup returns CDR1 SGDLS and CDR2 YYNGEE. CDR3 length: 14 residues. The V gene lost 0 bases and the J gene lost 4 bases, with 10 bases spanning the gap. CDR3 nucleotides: TGTGCCAGCAGCGTAGTGTATGGTGGCACTGAAGCTTTCTTT. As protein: CASSVVYGGTEAFF. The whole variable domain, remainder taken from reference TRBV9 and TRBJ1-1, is DSGVTQTPKHLITATGQRVTLRCSPRSGDLSVYWYQQSLDQGLQFLIQYYNGEERAKGNILERFSAQQFPDLHSELNLSSLELGDSALYFCASSVVYGGTEAFFGQGTRLTVV.

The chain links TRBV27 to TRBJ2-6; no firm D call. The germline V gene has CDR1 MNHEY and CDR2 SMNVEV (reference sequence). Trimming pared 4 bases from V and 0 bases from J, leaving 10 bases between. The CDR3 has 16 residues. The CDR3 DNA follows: TGTGCCAGCAGTTCCTCCCTGTACTCTGGGGCCAACGTCCTGACTTTC. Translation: CASSSSLYSGANVLTF.

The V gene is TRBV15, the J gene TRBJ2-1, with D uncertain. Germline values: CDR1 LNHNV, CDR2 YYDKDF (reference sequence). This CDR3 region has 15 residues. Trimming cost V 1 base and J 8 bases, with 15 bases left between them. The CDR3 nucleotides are TGTGCCACCAGCAGAGGACTCCTCCCGGTCGATGAGCAGTTCTTC. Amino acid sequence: CATSRGLLPVDEQFF.